These 7 T cell receptor beta chains came from one sample sequenced in a study of blood T cell repertoires in COVID-19. Libraries were prepared by immunoSEQ multiplex PCR; TCRdb keeps only in-frame clonotypes and omits some of them. This table has approximately 500,000 clones, over 75% appearing once. The sequenced material came from PBMCs or T cells enriched from blood (not recorded which). The receptors were gathered from a middle-aged woman who had recovered from COVID-19.

V gene TRBV5-6 combines with J gene TRBJ2-1, with D possibly TRBD1 on 5 matching bases. Trimming took off 5 bases at V and 2 bases at J, with 14 bases between the two ends. Germline CDR1 and CDR2: SGHDT and YYEEEE. The CDR3 is made up of 15 amino acids. CDR3 sequence reads: CASRIQGSPYNEQFF. In nucleotides, the CDR3 is TGTGCCAGCAGGATTCAGGGATCCCCCTACAATGAGCAGTTCTTC.

The chain couples TRBV7-8 to TRBJ2-7; D possibly corresponds to TRBD2 (6 bases). Between the trimmed V and J ends, which lost 5 bases and 0 bases, there was a span of 14 bases. Per the germline V gene, CDR1 is SGHVS and CDR2 is FQNEAQ. This CDR3 is built from 15 residues. CDR3 sequence: CASSTLGSGSYEQYF. In DNA form, the CDR3 reads TGTGCCAGCAGCACCCTCGGGAGTGGCTCCTACGAGCAGTACTTC.

The chain combines TRBV4-1 with TRBJ2-5; D possibly corresponds to TRBD2 (6 bases). The CDR3 spans 15 residues. Germline loops: CDR1 MGHRA, CDR2 YSYEKL. V was shortened by 1 base and J by 5 bases, with 14 bases between the two germline ends. CDR3 DNA: TGCGCCAGCAGCCAAGTGGTCGCGGCGGGGGAGACCCAGTACTTC. As protein: CASSQVVAAGETQYF.

V is TRBV7-8 and J is TRBJ1-2; a weak D match, TRBD1 (5 bases). Germline lookup yields CDR1 SGHVS and CDR2 FQNEAQ. The V gene lost 5 bases and the J gene lost 3 bases, with 13 bases spanning the gap. This CDR3 has 14 amino acids. The CDR3 reads CASSPRTFYYGYTF. The CDR3 DNA sequence: TGTGCCAGCAGCCCTCGGACATTCTACTATGGCTACACCTTC.

The V and J genes are TRBV7-9 and TRBJ1-3; D not certain. Trimming took off 4 bases at V and 0 bases at J, with 16 bases between the two ends. The CDR3 extends over 17 amino acids. Per germline, CDR1 SEHNR and CDR2 FQNEAQ (reference sequence). CDR3 sequence reads: CASSYLREGSSGNTIYF. The CDR3 DNA reads TGTGCCAGCAGCTACCTCCGCGAAGGGAGCTCTGGAAACACCATATATTTT. Full variable domain (rest looked up from reference TRBV7-9 and TRBJ1-3): DTGVSQNPRHKITKRGQNVTFRCDPISEHNRLYWYRQTLGQGPEFLTYFQNEAQLEKSRLLSDRFSAERPKGSFSTLEIQRTEQGDSAMYLCASSYLREGSSGNTIYFGEGSWLTVV.

This clone was found a few times. The J gene is TRBJ1-4, the V gene TRBV5-1; a possible D gene is TRBD1 (6 bases). Germline CDR1 reads SGHRS; CDR2 reads YFSETQ. V gave up 4 bases and J gave up 7 bases, with 17 bases separating them. This CDR3 region has 15 residues. CDR3 amino acids: CASSPGSGVGEKLFF. The CDR3 bases are TGCGCCAGCAGCCCGGGGTCAGGGGTCGGTGAAAAACTGTTTTTT.

The chain is built from TRBV5-5 and TRBJ1-2; 8 bases are a match to TRBD1. The CDR3 totals 14 residues. The V gene's germline CDR1 is SGHKS and CDR2 YYEKEE (reference sequence). V lost 5 bases to trimming and J lost 3 bases; unmatched junction nucleotides: 6. The CDR3 loop reads CASRTGTGDYGYTF. The CDR3 bases are TGTGCCAGCAGAACCGGGACAGGAGACTATGGCTACACCTTC.